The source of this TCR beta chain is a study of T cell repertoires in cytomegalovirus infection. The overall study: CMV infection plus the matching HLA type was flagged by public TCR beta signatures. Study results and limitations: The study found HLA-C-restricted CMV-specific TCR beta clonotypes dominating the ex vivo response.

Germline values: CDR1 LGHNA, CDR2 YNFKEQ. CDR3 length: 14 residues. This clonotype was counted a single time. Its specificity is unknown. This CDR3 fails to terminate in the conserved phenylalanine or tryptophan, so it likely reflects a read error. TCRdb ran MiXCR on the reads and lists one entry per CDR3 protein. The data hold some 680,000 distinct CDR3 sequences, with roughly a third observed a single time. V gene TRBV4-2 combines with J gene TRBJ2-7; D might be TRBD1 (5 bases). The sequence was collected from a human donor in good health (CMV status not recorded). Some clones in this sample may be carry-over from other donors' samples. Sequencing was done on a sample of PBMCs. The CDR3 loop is CAGSQEIDSYEQYL. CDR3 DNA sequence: TGTGCCGGCAGCCAAGAAATCGACAGCTACGAGCAGTACTTA.